This T cell receptor (beta chain) was profiled in a study of blood T cell repertoires in COVID-19. Across the whole study: The cDNA or gDNA used as material had been derived from T cells, B-cell-depleted T cells, or PBMCs.

A Seattle source enrolled patients during active infection and followed them longitudinally. V dropped 2 bases and J dropped 4; count of bases not matched to a gene: 4. The CDR3 spans 15 residues. CDR1 and CDR2 from the germline V gene are LNHDA and SQIVND (reference sequence). How the authors handled the data: Using reference gene primer amplification, nucleated cell counts were estimated. Sequenced by immunoSEQ multiplex PCR; TCRdb stores in-frame clones only, minus some. The V and J calls and clone size come from that table; D and trimming were worked out from the DNA. This table holds about 97,000 clones, about nine tenths found once.

Sequenced sample: peripheral blood. The rearrangement joins TRBV19 to TRBJ2-3; 9 nucleotides line up with TRBD2. The sequence was obtained from a woman aged 45-65 years with COVID-19, enrolled during active disease. The CDR3 coding sequence is TGTGCCAGTAGTATACTAGCGGGAACCGCAGATACGCAGTATTTT. Amino acids: CASSILAGTADTQYF.